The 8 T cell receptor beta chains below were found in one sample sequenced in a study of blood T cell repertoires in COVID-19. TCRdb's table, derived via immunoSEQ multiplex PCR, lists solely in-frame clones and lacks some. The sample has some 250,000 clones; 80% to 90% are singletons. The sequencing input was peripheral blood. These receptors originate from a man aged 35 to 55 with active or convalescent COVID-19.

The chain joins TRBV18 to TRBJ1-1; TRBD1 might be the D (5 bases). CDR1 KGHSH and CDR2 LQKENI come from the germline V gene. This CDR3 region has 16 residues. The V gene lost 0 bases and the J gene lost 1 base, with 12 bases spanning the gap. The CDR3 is CASSPPVRGANTEAFF. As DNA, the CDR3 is TGTGCCAGCTCACCACCGGTTAGGGGCGCGAACACTGAAGCTTTCTTT.

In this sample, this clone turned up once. CDR3 sequence (DNA): TGTGCCAGCAGCTTAATACAGGGGATGGATGAGCAGTTCTTC. Its protein is CASSLIQGMDEQFF. The genes are TRBV11-2 and TRBJ2-1; 7 bases are shared with TRBD1. Looked up from germline, CDR1 is SGHAT and CDR2 is FQNNGV. V was pared by 2 bases and J by 8 bases, with 6 bases of the junction left unmatched. The CDR3 has 14 residues.

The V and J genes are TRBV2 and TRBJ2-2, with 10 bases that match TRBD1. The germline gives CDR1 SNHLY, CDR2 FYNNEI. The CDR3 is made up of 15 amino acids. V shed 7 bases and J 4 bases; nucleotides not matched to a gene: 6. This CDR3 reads CASNTGTGVTGELFF. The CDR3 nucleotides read TGTGCCAGCAATACCGGGACAGGGGTCACCGGGGAGCTGTTTTTT.

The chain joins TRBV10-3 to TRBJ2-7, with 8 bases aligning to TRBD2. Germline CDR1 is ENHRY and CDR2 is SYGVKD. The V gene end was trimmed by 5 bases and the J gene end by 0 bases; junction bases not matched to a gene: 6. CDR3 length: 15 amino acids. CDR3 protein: CAISKPGTSSYEQYF. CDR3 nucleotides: TGTGCCATCAGTAAACCCGGGACTAGCTCCTACGAGCAGTACTTC.

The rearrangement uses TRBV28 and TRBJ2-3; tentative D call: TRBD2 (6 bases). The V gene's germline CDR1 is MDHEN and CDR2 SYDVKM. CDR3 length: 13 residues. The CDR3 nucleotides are TGTGCTGGAGGGCAGGTGAGCACAGATACGCAGTATTTT. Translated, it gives CAGGQVSTDTQYF. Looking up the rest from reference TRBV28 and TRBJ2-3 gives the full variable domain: DVKVTQSSRYLVKRTGEKVFLECVQDMDHENMFWYRQDPGLGLRLIYFSYDVKMKEKGDIPEGYSVSREKKERFSLILESASTNQTSMYLCAGGQVSTDTQYFGPGTRLTVL.

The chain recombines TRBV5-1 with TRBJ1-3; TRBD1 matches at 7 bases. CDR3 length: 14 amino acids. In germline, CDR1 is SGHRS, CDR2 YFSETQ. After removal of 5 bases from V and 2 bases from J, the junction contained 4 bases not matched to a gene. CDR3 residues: CASRPQGPGNTIYF. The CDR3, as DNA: TGCGCCAGCAGACCACAGGGGCCTGGAAACACCATATATTTT.

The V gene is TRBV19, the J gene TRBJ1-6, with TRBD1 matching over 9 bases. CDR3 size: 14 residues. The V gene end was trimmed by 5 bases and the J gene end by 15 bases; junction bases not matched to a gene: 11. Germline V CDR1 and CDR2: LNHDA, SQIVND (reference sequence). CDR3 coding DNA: TGTGCCAGTAGTGCCGGACAGGGGACCCGCGGCCTCCACTTT. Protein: CASSAGQGTRGLHF.

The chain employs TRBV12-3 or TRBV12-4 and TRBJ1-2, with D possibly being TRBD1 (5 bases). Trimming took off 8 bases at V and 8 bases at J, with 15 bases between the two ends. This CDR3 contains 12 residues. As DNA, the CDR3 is TGTGCCAGCCAAGAGGGGAGGTTGGGCTACACCTTC. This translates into CASQEGRLGYTF.